This TCR beta chain appears in the sequencing data of a study of response to subunit inactivated influenza vaccine. The study, taken as a whole, reports: Each seasonal flu vaccination may recruit only limited new T cells, authors suggested.

V lost 5 bases and J 4 bases, leaving 20 bases between the germline ends. This CDR3 comprises 16 residues. Germline assignment: CDR1 SGHNT and CDR2 YENEEA. MiXCR was run by TCRdb on the RT-PCR reads, yielding one entry per CDR3 protein. The table has approximately 230,000 distinct CDR3 sequences, 10% to 15% seen once. Note on this clonotype: The antigen is undetermined.

This TCR derives from a man aged 50 or older who received an inactivated influenza vaccine. The chain has TRBV11-3 and TRBJ2-5, with TRBD1 as a possible D gene (6 bases). The input for sequencing was non-naive T cells sorted from PBMCs, taken less than 15 days before vaccination. DNA of the CDR3: TGTGCCAGCAGCAAGGCCCGGGACAATCGGGCAGAGACCCAGTACTTC. This encodes CASSKARDNRAETQYF.